This TCR beta chain was sequenced during a study of cytomegalovirus exposure and HLA in healthy donors. About the research overall: Out of 350 to 400 genotyped donors, less than 90% belonged to the Caucasian-associated ancestry cluster. General study results and limits: As confirmed in vitro, a few CMV-associated chains were specific for CMV antigens. Immune exposure was documented only through CMV serostatus.

The CDR3 has 12 amino acids. Looked up from germline, CDR1 is MNHEY and CDR2 is SMNVEV (reference sequence). V lost 4 bases and J 6 bases, leaving 10 bases between the germline ends. Both 60 Vbeta primers and 13 Jbeta primers went into the PCR. Original processing notes: In a later analysis, the count reached 82 million or so unique TCR beta chains, with 10 million to 11 million shared. The assay was immunoSEQ multiplex PCR, and TCRdb's table has in-frame clones only and misses some. That table is the source of V, J and clone size, and D and trimming were worked out from the DNA. The sample yields about 140,000 clones, approximately 84% seen once. In the case of this clone: Antigen specificity is unknown.

The TCR sequence derives from a woman in her sixties or seventies in good health and CMV-seropositive. V gene TRBV27 combines with J gene TRBJ2-7; D unresolved. The material sequenced was PBMCs. The CDR3 sequence: CASSYSRGEQYF. CDR3 DNA: TGTGCCAGCAGTTACTCGAGAGGCGAGCAGTACTTC.